These 19 T cell receptor beta chains share one sample of origin, sequenced in a study of early T cells in non-severe SARS-CoV-2 infection. TCRdb used MiXCR to reprocess the 5' RACE reads, holding one entry per CDR3 protein. The data contain tens of thousands of distinct CDR3 sequences, 10% of them singletons. Material: whole blood. Receptor source: an adult who was a healthcare worker with PCR-confirmed SARS-CoV-2 infection or an uninfected control (not recorded which).

This chain joins TRBV5-1 and TRBJ1-2; possibly TRBD1 for D (5 bases). The V end lost 4 bases, the J end lost 4 bases, and 14 bases lay between the germline ends. Per germline, CDR1 SGHRS and CDR2 YFSETQ. The CDR3 runs 14 residues. The CDR3: CASSLAAGTYGYTF. The CDR3 nucleotides read TGCGCCAGCAGCCTGGCGGCAGGGACCTATGGCTACACCTTC.

The V call is TRBV30, the J call TRBJ2-3, with D tentatively TRBD1 (5 bases). The CDR3 runs to 14 residues. Deletions cut 3 bases from V and 3 bases from J, with 13 bases between. Germline values: CDR1 GTSNPN, CDR2 SVGIG (reference sequence). Written as DNA, the CDR3 is TGTGCCTGGAGCAGGGATATGAGTACAGATACGCAGTATTTT. Its translation: CAWSRDMSTDTQYF.

The V and J genes are TRBV18 and TRBJ1-3; D call uncertain. V lost 3 bases to trimming and J lost 0 bases, with 12 bases between them. CDR3 length equals 16 residues. The germline CDR1 and CDR2 sequences are KGHSH and LQKENI. CDR3 protein: CASSPRTRNSGNTIYF. CDR3 bases: TGTGCCAGCTCACCCCGGACCAGGAACTCTGGAAACACCATATATTTT.

This clonotype was seen a few times. V and J are TRBV2 and TRBJ2-7; possibly TRBD2 for D (5 bases). Germline V gene lookup returns CDR1 SNHLY and CDR2 FYNNEI. This CDR3 comprises 12 residues. The V end was cut by 8 bases, the J end by 6 bases, with 14 bases between. CDR3 DNA sequence: TGTGCCAGCTGTCAGCGGCTGTTCGAGCAGTACTTC. Its translation is CASCQRLFEQYF.

In this sample, this clonotype turned up a few times. The genes are TRBV5-1 and TRBJ2-2, with 9 nucleotides matching TRBD1. The V gene end was trimmed by 4 bases and the J gene end by 7 bases; junction bases not matched to a gene: 11. The CDR3 sequence is 16 residues long. The germline V gene encodes CDR1 SGHRS and CDR2 YFSETQ. The CDR3 sequence: CASSISPGTGFGELFF. CDR3 DNA: TGCGCCAGCAGCATCAGTCCCGGGACAGGGTTCGGGGAGCTGTTTTTT. Complete variable domain (other parts from reference TRBV5-1 and TRBJ2-2): KAGVTQTPRYLIKTRGQQVTLSCSPISGHRSVSWYQQTPGQGLQFLFEYFSETQRNKGNFPGRFSGRQFSNSRSEMNVSTLELGDSALYLCASSISPGTGFGELFFGEGSRLTVL.

The table lists this clonotype with many counts. The rearrangement uses TRBV14 and TRBJ2-3; D uncertain. Germline assignment: CDR1 SGHDN and CDR2 FVKESK. The CDR3 is 16 amino acids. Trimming removed 0 bases from V and 0 bases from J, with 10 bases in between. The CDR3 DNA sequence: TGTGCCAGCAGCCAAGATCCGGGCGAAAGCACAGATACGCAGTATTTT. Amino acids: CASSQDPGESTDTQYF.

The V gene is TRBV19, the J gene TRBJ2-1; TRBD2 agrees at 12 bases. Looked up from germline, CDR1 is LNHDA and CDR2 is SQIVND (reference sequence). Trimming took 3 bases from V and 8 from J; bases not matched to a gene: 2. The CDR3 has 14 residues. CDR3 coding DNA: TGTGCCAGTAGTATTGGACTAGCGGGATATGAGCAGTTCTTC. It translates to CASSIGLAGYEQFF.

The sample holds a few counts of this clonotype. The DNA is left out, because the CDR3 cannot be placed on it with certainty; the CDR3 is given as TCRdb lists it. This chain connects TRBV28 to TRBJ2-4; the D call TRBD2 from the table was never checked on the DNA. The CDR3 adds up to 16 amino acids, both ends counted. Germline CDR1 and CDR2: MDHEN and SYDVKM. The CDR3 sequence: CASSSSGLGLGNIQYF.

This clonotype has ten or more counts. V gene TRBV29-1 combines with J gene TRBJ2-1; TRBD1 is a possible D gene (6 bases). The V gene lost 4 bases and the J gene lost 7 bases, with 14 bases spanning the gap. Germline CDR1 reads SQVTM; CDR2 reads ANQGSEA. The CDR3 contains 13 residues. The CDR3 region is CSVGQVLRNEQFF. The DNA for the CDR3 is TGCAGCGTTGGACAGGTCCTGCGGAATGAGCAGTTCTTC.

J is TRBJ2-7 and V is TRBV4-1, with D unclear. This CDR3 region has 13 residues. V lost 0 bases, J lost 5 bases, and 8 bases lay in between. CDR1 MGHRA and CDR2 YSYEKL come from the germline V gene. For the CDR3, the DNA is TGCGCCAGCAGCCAAGAAACTGGGAACGAGCAGTACTTC. Amino acid sequence: CASSQETGNEQYF.

This clonotype was counted many times. The chain joins TRBV20-1 to TRBJ2-7; TRBD2 is a possible D gene (6 bases). V was trimmed by 0 bases and J by 2 bases, leaving 14 bases between them. The CDR3 sequence is 15 residues long. CDR1 DFQATT and CDR2 SNEGSKA come from the germline V gene (reference sequence). The CDR3 nucleotides read TGCAGTGCTAGAGATCGCGGAGGGGACCCCTACGAGCAGTACTTC. Amino acids: CSARDRGGDPYEQYF.

The J gene is TRBJ2-3, the V gene TRBV5-1; 7 bases line up with TRBD2. CDR3 size: 14 residues. Germline CDR1 is SGHRS and CDR2 is YFSETQ. V lost 5 bases, J lost 0 bases, and 3 bases stayed unmatched. The CDR3 loop reads CASRVSGSTDTQYF. CDR3 nucleotide sequence: TGCGCCAGCAGGGTTAGCGGGAGCACAGATACGCAGTATTTT.

This clonotype occurred many times. This sequence joins TRBV6-1 and TRBJ2-5, with D possibly matching TRBD1 (5 bases). The germline CDR1 and CDR2 sequences are MNHNS and SASEGT. V lost 5 bases and J 9 bases, leaving 13 bases between the germline ends. This CDR3 is built from 12 residues. CDR3 bases: TGTGCCAGCAGTTTGGACACCTCGTCCCAGTACTTC. Translating gives CASSLDTSSQYF.

The chain combines TRBV4-1 with TRBJ2-5; D remains ambiguous. The CDR3 is 16 amino acids. V was trimmed by 1 base and J by 6 bases, leaving 18 bases between them. Germline V gives CDR1 MGHRA, CDR2 YSYEKL. CDR3 sequence: CASSQAPSEEVKTQYF. Here the CDR3 DNA reads TGCGCCAGCAGCCAAGCCCCCTCAGAAGAGGTCAAGACCCAGTACTTC.

There are many counts of this clonotype. CDR3 sequence: CASSARTGAGYEQYF. The CDR3 DNA follows: TGCGCCAGCAGTGCCCGGACAGGGGCTGGGTACGAGCAGTACTTC. The chain joins TRBV10-2 to TRBJ2-7, with 9 bases matching TRBD1. With 4 bases clipped from V and 4 bases from J, the junction kept 8 bases outside the gene matches. The length of the CDR3 is 15 residues. The germline V gene encodes CDR1 WSHSY and CDR2 SAAADI.

This clonotype came up many times. The rearrangement links TRBV12-3 or TRBV12-4 to TRBJ2-1; D unclear. The CDR3 contains 15 residues. V lost 9 bases to trimming and J lost 12 bases, with 27 bases between them. CDR3 nucleotides: TGTGCCAGTGCTATTGCGGACCTAATTAAGGGTGGGCAGTTCTTC. It specifies CASAIADLIKGGQFF.

Ten or more counts support this clonotype. The chain's CDR3 is CASSPSGLDYGYTF. The CDR3 nucleotides read TGTGCCAGCTCACCATCAGGCCTCGACTATGGCTACACCTTC. The rearrangement uses TRBV18 and TRBJ1-2; D is undetermined. This CDR3 region has 14 residues. Germline CDR1 KGHSH, CDR2 LQKENI. Trimming took 2 bases from V and 3 from J, leaving 10 bases between them.

This clonotype was recorded a few times. The chain employs TRBV7-2 and TRBJ1-1; D is possibly TRBD1 (5 bases). The germline V gene has CDR1 SGHTA and CDR2 FQGNSA. V dropped 1 base and J dropped 4 bases, with 13 bases sitting between them. The CDR3 sequence is 15 residues long. Here the CDR3 reads CASSLEMGRSTEAFF. In DNA, the CDR3 is TGTGCCAGCAGCTTAGAAATGGGGCGAAGCACTGAAGCTTTCTTT.

The sample holds many counts of this clonotype. The rearrangement joins TRBV20-1 to TRBJ2-1, with no clear D. CDR1 and CDR2 (germline): DFQATT, SNEGSKA (reference sequence). The germline V and J ends were trimmed by 2 bases and 6 bases, with 14 bases remaining between them. CDR3 size: 14 residues. The CDR3 loop reads CSARPPSRPNEQFF. The CDR3 region has the DNA TGCAGTGCTAGACCCCCCAGCAGGCCCAATGAGCAGTTCTTC.